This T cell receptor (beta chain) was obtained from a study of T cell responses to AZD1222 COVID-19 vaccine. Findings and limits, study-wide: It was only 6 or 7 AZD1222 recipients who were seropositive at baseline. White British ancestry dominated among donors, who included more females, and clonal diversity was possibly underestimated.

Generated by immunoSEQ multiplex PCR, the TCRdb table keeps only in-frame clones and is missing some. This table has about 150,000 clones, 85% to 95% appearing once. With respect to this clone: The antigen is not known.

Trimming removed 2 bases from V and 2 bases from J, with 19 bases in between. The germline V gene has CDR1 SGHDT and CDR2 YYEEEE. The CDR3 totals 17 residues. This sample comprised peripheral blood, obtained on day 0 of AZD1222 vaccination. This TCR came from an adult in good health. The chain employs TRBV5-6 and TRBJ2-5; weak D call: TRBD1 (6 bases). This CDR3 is CASSFYRDKATQETQYF. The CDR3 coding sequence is TGTGCCAGCAGCTTTTACCGGGACAAGGCCACGCAAGAGACCCAGTACTTC.